The entry below gives a single TCR beta chain sequence along with its context. CDR1 and CDR2 (germline): DFQATT, SNEGSKA (reference sequence). The CDR3 is 15 amino acids. Trimming shortened V by 3 bases and J by 2 bases, and 16 bases separated the two germline ends. Both iRepertoire HTBI primers and Arm-PCR of CDR3 regions were used to build the TCR beta libraries. TCRdb reanalysed the multiplex PCR reads using MiXCR and keeps one entry per CDR3 protein. This table has 650,000 to 850,000 distinct CDR3 sequences, approximately 31% appearing once. The time point is: persistent/refractory GD, antithyroid drugs over 5 years with positive TRAb. With RNA extracted from PBMCs as input, the TCR library was made. Patients were from an endocrinology department in Xi'an, China. The data were taken from a study of regulatory T cells in long-lasting Graves disease.

The sample consisted of peripheral blood mononuclear cells (PBMCs), taken when the disease was refractory, from a patient treated with antithyroid drugs. The clonotype was recovered from a female donor with Graves disease. The chain is built from TRBV20-1 and TRBJ2-5, with D possibly being TRBD2 (5 bases). CDR3 coding DNA: TGCAGTGCTAGTCCCTTAGGAGGCCTGCAAGAGACCCAGTACTTC. This encodes CSASPLGGLQETQYF.